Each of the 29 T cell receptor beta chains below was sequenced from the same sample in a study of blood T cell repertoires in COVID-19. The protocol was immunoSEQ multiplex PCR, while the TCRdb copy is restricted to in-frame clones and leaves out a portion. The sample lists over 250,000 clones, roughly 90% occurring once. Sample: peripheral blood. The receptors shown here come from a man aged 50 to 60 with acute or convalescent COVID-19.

The CDR3 sequence: CASSSKVAVSSYNEQFF. In DNA form, the CDR3 reads TGCGCCAGCAGCTCGAAAGTCGCGGTGAGCTCCTACAATGAGCAGTTCTTC. The J gene is TRBJ2-1, the V gene TRBV5-1, with unresolved D. This CDR3 has 17 amino acids. The germline CDR1 and CDR2 sequences are SGHRS and YFSETQ. Between the trimmed V and J ends, which lost 3 bases and 0 bases, there was a span of 16 bases.

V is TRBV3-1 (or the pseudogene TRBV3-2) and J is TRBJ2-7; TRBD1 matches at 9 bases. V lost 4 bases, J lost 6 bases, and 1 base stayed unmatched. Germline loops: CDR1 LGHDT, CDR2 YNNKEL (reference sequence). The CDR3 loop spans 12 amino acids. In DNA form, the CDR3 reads TGTGCCAGCAGCCGGGGACAGGGCGAGCAGTACTTC. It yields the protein CASSRGQGEQYF.

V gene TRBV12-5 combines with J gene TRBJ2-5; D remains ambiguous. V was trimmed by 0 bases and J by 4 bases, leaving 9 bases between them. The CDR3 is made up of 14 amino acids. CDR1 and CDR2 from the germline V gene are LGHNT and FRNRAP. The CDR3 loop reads CASGLVRGVETQYF. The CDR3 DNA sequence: TGTGCTAGTGGTTTGGTACGAGGCGTAGAGACCCAGTACTTC.

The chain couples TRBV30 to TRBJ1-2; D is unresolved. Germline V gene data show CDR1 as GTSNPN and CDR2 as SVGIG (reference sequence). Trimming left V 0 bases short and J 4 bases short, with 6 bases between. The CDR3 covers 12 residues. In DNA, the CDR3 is TGTGCCTGGAGTGTAGTCAGCTATGGCTACACCTTC. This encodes CAWSVVSYGYTF. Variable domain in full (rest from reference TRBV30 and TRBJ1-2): SQTIHQWPATLVQPVGSPLSLECTVEGTSNPNLYWYRQAAGRGLQLLFYSVGIGQISSEVPQNLSASRPQDRQFILSSKKLLLSDSGFYLCAWSVVSYGYTFGSGTRLTVV.

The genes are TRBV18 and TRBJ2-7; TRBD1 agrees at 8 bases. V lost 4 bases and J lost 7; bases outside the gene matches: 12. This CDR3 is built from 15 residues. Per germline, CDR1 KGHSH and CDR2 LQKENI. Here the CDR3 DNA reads TGTGCCAGCTCACGGATCCCGGGACAGGCGGAAGAGCAGTACTTC. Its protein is CASSRIPGQAEEQYF.

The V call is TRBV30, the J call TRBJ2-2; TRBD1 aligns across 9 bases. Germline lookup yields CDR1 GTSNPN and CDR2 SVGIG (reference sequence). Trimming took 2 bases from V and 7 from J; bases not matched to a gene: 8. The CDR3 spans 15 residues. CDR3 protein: CAWSPSGQGIGELFF. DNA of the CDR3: TGTGCCTGGAGTCCTTCGGGACAGGGTATCGGGGAGCTGTTTTTT.

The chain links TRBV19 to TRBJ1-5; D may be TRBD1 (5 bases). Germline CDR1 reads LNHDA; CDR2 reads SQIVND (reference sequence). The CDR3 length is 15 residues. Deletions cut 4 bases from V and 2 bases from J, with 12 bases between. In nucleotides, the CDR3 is TGTGCCAGTAGTACGGGAGGGGCAGGCAATCAGCCCCAGCATTTT. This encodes CASSTGGAGNQPQHF. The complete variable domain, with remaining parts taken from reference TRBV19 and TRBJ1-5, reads DGGITQSPKYLFRKEGQNVTLSCEQNLNHDAMYWYRQDPGQGLRLIYYSQIVNDFQKGDIAEGYSVSREKKESFPLTVTSAQKNPTAFYLCASSTGGAGNQPQHFGDGTRLSIL.

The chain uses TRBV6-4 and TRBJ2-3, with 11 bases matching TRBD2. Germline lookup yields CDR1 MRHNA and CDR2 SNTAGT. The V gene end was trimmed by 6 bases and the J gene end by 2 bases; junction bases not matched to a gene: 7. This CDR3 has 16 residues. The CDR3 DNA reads TGTGCCAGCAGCCCGGGGACTAGCGGTATCACAGATACGCAGTATTTT. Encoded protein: CASSPGTSGITDTQYF.

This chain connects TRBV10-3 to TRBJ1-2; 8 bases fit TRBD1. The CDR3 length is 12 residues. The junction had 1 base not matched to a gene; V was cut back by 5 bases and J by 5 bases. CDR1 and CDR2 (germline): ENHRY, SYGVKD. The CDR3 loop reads CAISRQGYGYTF. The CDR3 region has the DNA TGTGCCATCAGTAGACAGGGGTATGGCTACACCTTC.

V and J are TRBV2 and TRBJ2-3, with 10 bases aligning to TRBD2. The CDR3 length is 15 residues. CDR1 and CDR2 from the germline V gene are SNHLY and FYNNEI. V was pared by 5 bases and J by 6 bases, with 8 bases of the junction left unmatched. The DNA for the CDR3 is TGTGCCAGCAGTTCTAGCGGGGGCCGGGGGGATACGCAGTATTTT. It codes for CASSSSGGRGDTQYF.

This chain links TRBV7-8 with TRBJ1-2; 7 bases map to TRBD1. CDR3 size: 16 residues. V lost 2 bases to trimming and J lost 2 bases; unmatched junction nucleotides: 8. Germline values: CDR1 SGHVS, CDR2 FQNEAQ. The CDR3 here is CASSLSPTGSNYGYTF. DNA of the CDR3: TGTGCCAGCAGCTTATCCCCGACAGGGTCAAACTATGGCTACACCTTC.

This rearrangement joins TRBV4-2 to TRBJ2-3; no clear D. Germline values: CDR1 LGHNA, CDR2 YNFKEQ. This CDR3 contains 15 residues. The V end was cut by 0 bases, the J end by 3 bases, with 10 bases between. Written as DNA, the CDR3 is TGTGCCAGCAGCCAAGATGGCTTACTAACAGATACGCAGTATTTT. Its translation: CASSQDGLLTDTQYF.

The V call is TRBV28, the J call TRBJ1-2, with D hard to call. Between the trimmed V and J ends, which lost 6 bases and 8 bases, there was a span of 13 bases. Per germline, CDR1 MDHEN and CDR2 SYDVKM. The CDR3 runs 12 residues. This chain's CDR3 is CASRIATEGYTF. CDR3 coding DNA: TGTGCCAGCAGGATCGCGACGGAGGGCTACACCTTC.

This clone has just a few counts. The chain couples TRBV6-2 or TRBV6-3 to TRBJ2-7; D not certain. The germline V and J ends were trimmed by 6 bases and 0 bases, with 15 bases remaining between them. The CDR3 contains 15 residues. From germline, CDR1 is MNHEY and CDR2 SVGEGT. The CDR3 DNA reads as TGTGCCAGCAGCCGGGCCTACCCCAGCTCCTACGAGCAGTACTTC. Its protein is CASSRAYPSSYEQYF.

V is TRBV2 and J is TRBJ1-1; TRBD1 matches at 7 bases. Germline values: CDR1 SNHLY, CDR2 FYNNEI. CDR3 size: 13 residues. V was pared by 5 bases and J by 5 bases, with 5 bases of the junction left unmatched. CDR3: CASSPTGTTEAFF. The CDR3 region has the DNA TGTGCCAGCAGTCCGACAGGGACGACTGAAGCTTTCTTT.

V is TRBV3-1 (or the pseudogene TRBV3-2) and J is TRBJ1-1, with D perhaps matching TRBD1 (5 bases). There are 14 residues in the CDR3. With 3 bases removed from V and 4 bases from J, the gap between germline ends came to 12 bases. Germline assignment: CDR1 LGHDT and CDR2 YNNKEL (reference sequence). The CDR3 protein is CASSHSSGFTEAFF. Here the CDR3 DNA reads TGTGCCAGCAGCCACTCTTCAGGGTTCACTGAAGCTTTCTTT.

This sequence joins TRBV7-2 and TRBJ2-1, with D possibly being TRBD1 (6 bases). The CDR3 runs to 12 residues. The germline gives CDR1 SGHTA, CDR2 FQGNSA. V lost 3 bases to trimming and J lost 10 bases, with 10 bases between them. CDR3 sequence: CASSFLTGEQFF. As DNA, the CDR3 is TGTGCCAGCAGCTTCCTGACAGGCGAGCAGTTCTTC.

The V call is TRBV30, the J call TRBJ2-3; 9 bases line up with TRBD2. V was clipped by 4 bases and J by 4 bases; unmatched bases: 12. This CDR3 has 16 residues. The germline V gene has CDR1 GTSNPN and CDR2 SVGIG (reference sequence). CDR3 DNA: TGTGCCTGGACCGCCTGGGCTAGCGGGGAACCAGATACGCAGTATTTT. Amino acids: CAWTAWASGEPDTQYF.

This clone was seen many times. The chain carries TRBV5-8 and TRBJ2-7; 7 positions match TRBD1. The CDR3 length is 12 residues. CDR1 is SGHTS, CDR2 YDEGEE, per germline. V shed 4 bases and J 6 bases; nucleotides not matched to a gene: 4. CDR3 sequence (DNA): TGTGCCAGCAGCCCGGGGACAGTCGAGCAGTACTTC. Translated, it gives CASSPGTVEQYF.

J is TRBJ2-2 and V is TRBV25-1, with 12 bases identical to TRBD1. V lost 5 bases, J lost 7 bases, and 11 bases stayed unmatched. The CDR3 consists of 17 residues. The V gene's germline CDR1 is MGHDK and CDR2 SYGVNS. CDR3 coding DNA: TGTGCCAGCAGTCTTAGCCGGGACAGGGGGCTCGGCGGGGAGCTGTTTTTT. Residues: CASSLSRDRGLGGELFF.

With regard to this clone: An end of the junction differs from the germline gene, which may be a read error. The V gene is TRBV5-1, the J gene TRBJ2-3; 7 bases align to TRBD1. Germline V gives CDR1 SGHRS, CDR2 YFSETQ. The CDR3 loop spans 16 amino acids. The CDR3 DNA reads TGCGCCAGCAACTTGGAAGTAGGGGGCGTAGGGGATACGCAGTATTTT. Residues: CASNLEVGGVGDTQYF.

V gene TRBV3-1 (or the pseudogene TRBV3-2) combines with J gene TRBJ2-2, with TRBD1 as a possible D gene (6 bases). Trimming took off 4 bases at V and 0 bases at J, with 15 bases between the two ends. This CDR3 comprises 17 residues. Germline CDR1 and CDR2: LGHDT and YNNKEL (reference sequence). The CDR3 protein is CASSRRWDIANTGELFF. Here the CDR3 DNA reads TGTGCCAGCAGCCGCCGATGGGACATAGCGAACACCGGGGAGCTGTTTTTT.

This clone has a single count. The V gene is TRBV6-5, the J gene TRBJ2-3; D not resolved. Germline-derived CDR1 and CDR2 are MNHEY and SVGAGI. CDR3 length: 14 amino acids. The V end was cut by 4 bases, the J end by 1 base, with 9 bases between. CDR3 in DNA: TGTGCCAGCAGTTCCTTTCGTCGCACAGATACGCAGTATTTT. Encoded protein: CASSSFRRTDTQYF.

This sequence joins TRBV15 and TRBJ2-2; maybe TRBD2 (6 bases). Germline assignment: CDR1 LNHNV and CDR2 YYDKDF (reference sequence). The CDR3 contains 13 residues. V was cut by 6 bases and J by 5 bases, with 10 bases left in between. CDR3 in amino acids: CATSPGTTGELFF. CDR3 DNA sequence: TGTGCCACCAGTCCCGGGACTACCGGGGAGCTGTTTTTT.

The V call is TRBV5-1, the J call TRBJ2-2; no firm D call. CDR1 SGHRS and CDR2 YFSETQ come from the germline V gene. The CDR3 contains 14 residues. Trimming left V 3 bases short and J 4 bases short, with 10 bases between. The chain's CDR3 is CASSSSGTTGELFF. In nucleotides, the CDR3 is TGCGCCAGCAGCTCGTCTGGCACCACCGGGGAGCTGTTTTTT.

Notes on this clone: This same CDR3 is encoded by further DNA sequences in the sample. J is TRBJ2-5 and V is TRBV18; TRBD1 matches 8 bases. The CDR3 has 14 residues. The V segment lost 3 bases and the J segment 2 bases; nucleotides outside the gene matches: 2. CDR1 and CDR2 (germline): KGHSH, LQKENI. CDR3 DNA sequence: TGTGCCAGCTCACCGGGACAGGAACAAGAGACCCAGTACTTC. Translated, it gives CASSPGQEQETQYF.

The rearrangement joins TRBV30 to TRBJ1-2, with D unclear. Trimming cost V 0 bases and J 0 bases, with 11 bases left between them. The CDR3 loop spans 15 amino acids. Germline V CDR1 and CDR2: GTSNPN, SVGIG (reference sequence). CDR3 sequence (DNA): TGTGCCTGGAGTGTCCAGGACTACGCTAACTATGGCTACACCTTC. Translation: CAWSVQDYANYGYTF.

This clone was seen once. In DNA form, the CDR3 reads TGTGCCAGCAGCGCCTCTCAGTACGAGCAGTACTTC. Its protein product is CASSASQYEQYF. V usage is TRBV11-2 and J usage is TRBJ2-7; D not certain. V shed 5 bases and J shed 4 bases, with 9 bases lying between them. This CDR3 region has 12 residues. Germline V gene sequence: CDR1 SGHAT, CDR2 FQNNGV.

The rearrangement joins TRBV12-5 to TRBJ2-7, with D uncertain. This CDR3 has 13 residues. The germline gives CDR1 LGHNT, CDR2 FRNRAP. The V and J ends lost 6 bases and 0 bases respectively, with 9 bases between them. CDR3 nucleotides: TGTGCTAGTGGCTCTGATAGCTCCTACGAGCAGTACTTC. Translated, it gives CASGSDSSYEQYF.